This T cell receptor beta chain appears in the sequencing data of a study of blood T cell repertoires in COVID-19. Whole-study context: Sites across the United States, Italy and Spain contributed samples from acute and convalescent COVID-19. Nucleic acid was either cDNA or gDNA, and it came from T cells, B-cell-depleted T cells, or PBMCs.

The V gene's germline CDR1 is KGHDR and CDR2 SFDVKD. Trimming shortened V by 6 bases and J by 4 bases, and 42 bases separated the two germline ends. The CDR3 has 24 amino acids. Authors' analysis steps: Reference gene primers were amplified, and this amplification served to estimate nucleated cell counts. Profiled with immunoSEQ multiplex PCR; TCRdb holds only in-frame clones, not every one. That table gives V, J and clone size, and the DNA gave D and trimming. Of 200,000 to 300,000 clones listed, roughly 84% are singletons. The sequence was obtained from a man between 60 and 75 years old with acute or convalescent COVID-19. J is TRBJ2-1 and V is TRBV24-1; D call uncertain. Specimen: peripheral blood. For the CDR3, the DNA is TGTGCCACCAGTTCATCGGGTCGGCCCCGCGACCCAACCCTTATATCAATCGGGTACAATGAGCAGTTCTTC. It yields the protein CATSSSGRPRDPTLISIGYNEQFF.